The entry below gives a single T cell receptor beta chain sequence along with its context. The data were obtained in a study of blood T cell repertoires in COVID-19. Study-level background: Both acute and convalescent COVID-19 samples were obtained from the United States, Italy and Spain. T cells, B-cell-depleted T cells, or PBMCs supplied cDNA or gDNA.

Trimming cost V 0 bases and J 0 bases; bases outside gene matches: 3. CDR1 is SGHRS, CDR2 YFSETQ, per germline. CDR3 length: 15 residues. Original data processing: Researchers report that nucleated cell counts were estimated from reference gene primer amplification. TCRdb keeps only in-frame clones here, not all; method: immunoSEQ multiplex PCR. V and J calls plus clone size are reproduced from that table; the DNA served to infer D and trimming. Counted here are about 50,000 clones, almost 95% occurring once; the ten biggest clones make up 3.5% to 5.5%. The sample was peripheral blood. This chain connects TRBV5-1 to TRBJ2-7, with TRBD1 identical over 7 bases. The TCR originated in a man aged 50-60 years with active COVID-19. CDR3 in DNA: TGCGCCAGCAGCTTGGAATCAGGGGGCTCCTACGAGCAGTACTTC. It specifies CASSLESGGSYEQYF.